The rows below give T cell receptor beta chains drawn from one sample of a study of T cell changes during pregnancy in multiple sclerosis. Profiled with immunoSEQ multiplex PCR; TCRdb holds only in-frame clones, not every one. The top ten clones hold more than 0.8% of a sample with about 89,000 clones, 94% of them seen once. Specimen: peripheral blood, collected in the third trimester of pregnancy. These TCRs come from a female donor with multiple sclerosis, enrolled in a pregnancy study. Each CDR3 is given with its conserved first and last residue. D genes are given only for firm matches. Not all rows give a size; the values are once, few, many and, for expanded clones, a class.

.	TRBV6-6	.	TRBJ1-2	CASSSDYGYTF	TGTGCCAGCAGTTCCGACTATGGCTACACCTTC
.	TRBV2	.	TRBJ2-7	CASNQRISYEQYF	TGTGCCAGCAACCAGCGGATATCCTACGAGCAGTACTTC
.	TRBV27	.	TRBJ2-7	CASSLSAGSYEQYF	TGTGCCAGCAGTTTATCTGCAGGTTCCTACGAGCAGTACTTC
TRBD1	TRBV23-1	.	TRBJ2-7	CASSLTGGGSYEQYF	TGCGCCAGCAGCCTAACAGGGGGTGGGTCCTACGAGCAGTACTTC
TRBD2	TRBV6-1	.	TRBJ2-7	CASSEWGLAGSSSEQYF	TGTGCCAGCAGTGAATGGGGACTAGCGGGATCTTCCTCCGAGCAGTACTTC
.	TRBV18	.	TRBJ2-7	CASSPPSRTSSYEQYF	TGTGCCAGCTCACCACCTAGTAGGACTTCTTCCTACGAGCAGTACTTC
.	TRBV13	.	TRBJ2-7	CASSLEQGRNEQYF	TGTGCCAGCAGCTTAGAACAGGGGAGGAACGAGCAGTACTTC
.	TRBV9	.	TRBJ1-2	CASSSPPGGLGGYTF	TGTGCCAGCAGCTCCCCTCCAGGAGGGTTGGGTGGCTACACCTTC
TRBD2	TRBV2	.	TRBJ2-1	CASSRPLREGLLDEQFF	TGTGCCAGCAGCCGCCCTCTGCGGGAGGGCCTCCTCGATGAGCAGTTCTTC
.	TRBV28	.	TRBJ1-2	CASRQRYRTANYGYTF	TGTGCCAGCAGGCAACGCTACCGGACAGCTAACTATGGCTACACCTTC
TRBD2	TRBV29-1	.	TRBJ2-1	CSVGGSGTRGNEQFF	TGCAGCGTTGGGGGTAGCGGGACCCGGGGAAATGAGCAGTTCTTC
TRBD1	TRBV5-1	.	TRBJ1-1	CASSSKPGGTEAFF	TGCGCCAGCAGCTCAAAACCAGGGGGCACTGAAGCTTTCTTT
.	TRBV19	.	TRBJ2-7	CASSMEQGYEQYF	TGTGCCAGTAGTATGGAACAGGGCTACGAGCAGTACTTC
.	TRBV7-8	.	TRBJ1-5	CASSPLAAVSNQPQHF	TGTGCCAGCAGCCCCTTAGCGGCAGTTAGCAATCAGCCCCAGCATTTT
TRBD2	TRBV5-1	.	TRBJ2-7	CASSLGSGGAYEQYF	TGCGCCAGCAGCTTGGGGTCGGGGGGGGCCTACGAGCAGTACTTC
.	TRBV5-5	.	TRBJ1-5	CASNLGQTNQPQHF	TGTGCCAGCAATTTAGGACAGACCAATCAGCCCCAGCATTTT
.	TRBV4-3	.	TRBJ2-2	CASSQDIGELFF	TGCGCCAGCAGCCAAGATATCGGGGAGCTGTTTTTT
.	TRBV7-3	.	TRBJ2-2	CASSSQQGLSTGELFF	TGTGCCAGCAGCTCTCAACAGGGCCTATCCACCGGGGAGCTGTTTTTT
.	TRBV7-2	.	TRBJ1-2	CASSLGKAVNYGYTF	TGTGCCAGCAGCTTAGGGAAGGCGGTTAACTATGGCTACACCTTC
TRBD2	TRBV5-6	.	TRBJ2-2	CASSIPGLAADYDTGELFF	TGTGCCAGCAGTATCCCAGGACTAGCGGCCGACTACGACACCGGGGAGCTGTTTTTT
.	TRBV7-9	.	TRBJ2-2	CASTPTPGNTGELFF	TGTGCCAGCACCCCAACCCCAGGGAACACCGGGGAGCTGTTTTTT
TRBD2	TRBV5-4	.	TRBJ2-1	CASSGTSGGIGQFF	TGTGCCAGCAGCGGGACTAGCGGGGGCATAGGGCAGTTCTTC
TRBD1	TRBV9	.	TRBJ1-1	CASSASLPGQGTTEAFF	TGTGCCAGCAGCGCTTCCTTACCGGGACAGGGGACCACTGAAGCTTTCTTT
TRBD2	TRBV11-2	.	TRBJ2-7	CASSLGGGYEQYF	TGTGCCAGCAGCTTAGGCGGGGGCTACGAGCAGTACTTC
TRBD1	TRBV4-1	.	TRBJ2-5	CASSQDIPGGLQETQYF	TGCGCCAGCAGCCAAGATATACCAGGGGGCCTCCAAGAGACCCAGTACTTC
TRBD2	TRBV7-9	.	TRBJ2-7	CASSLKGRLAGVPYEQYF	TGTGCCAGCAGCTTAAAGGGACGGCTAGCGGGAGTCCCCTACGAGCAGTACTTC
.	TRBV29-1	.	TRBJ2-2	CSAGQNTGELFF	TGCAGCGCGGGACAGAACACCGGGGAGCTGTTTTTT
TRBD2	TRBV5-1	.	TRBJ2-5	CASSLTSGKETQYF	TGCGCCAGCAGCTTGACTAGCGGGAAGGAGACCCAGTACTTC
.	TRBV30	.	TRBJ2-2	CAWSAGWGLVTGELFF	TGTGCCTGGAGTGCGGGTTGGGGGCTGGTTACCGGGGAGCTGTTTTTT
TRBD2	TRBV11-2	.	TRBJ2-3	CASSLGTSGTDTQYF	TGTGCCAGCAGCTTAGGGACTAGCGGGACAGATACGCAGTATTTT
.	TRBV7-6	.	TRBJ1-3	CASSEGEAGNTIYF	TGTGCCAGCAGCGAGGGGGAAGCTGGAAACACCATATATTTT
.	TRBV27	few	TRBJ1-1	CASRANTEAFF	TGTGCCAGCAGGGCGAACACTGAAGCTTTCTTT
TRBD2	TRBV4-1	.	TRBJ2-1	CASSQDILAGSEQFF	TGCGCCAGCAGCCAAGATATCCTAGCGGGAAGTGAGCAGTTCTTC
.	TRBV19	.	TRBJ1-5	CASSIVGTMPQPQHF	TGTGCCAGTAGTATAGTAGGGACAATGCCTCAGCCCCAGCATTTT
.	TRBV27	.	TRBJ2-6	CASTSGANVLTF	TGTGCCTCCACTTCTGGGGCCAACGTCCTGACTTTC
.	TRBV9	.	TRBJ1-2	CASSVGAAGAVGGYTF	TGTGCCAGCAGCGTAGGAGCGGCAGGGGCGGTGGGTGGCTACACCTTC
.	TRBV19	.	TRBJ1-1	CASSPQVSTEAFF	TGTGCCAGTAGCCCCCAGGTGAGCACTGAAGCTTTCTTT
.	TRBV5-1	once	TRBJ1-5	CASSEGNGRPQHF	TGCGCCAGCAGCGAGGGTAACGGGAGGCCCCAGCATTTT
.	TRBV5-6	once	TRBJ2-3	CASSLVGRTSTDTQYF	TGTGCCAGCAGCTTGGTCGGGCGGACTAGCACAGATACGCAGTATTTT
.	TRBV12-5	.	TRBJ2-1	CASGLYRGSYNEQFF	TGTGCTAGTGGTTTGTATCGCGGAAGCTACAATGAGCAGTTCTTC